In this sample, the clone carrying this T cell receptor (beta chain) turned up a few times. What it binds is not known. These data belong to a study of cytomegalovirus exposure and HLA in healthy donors. Germline V gene lookup returns CDR1 SGHTA and CDR2 FQGNSA. CDR3 length: 15 amino acids. Trimming took 5 bases from V and 2 from J; bases not matched to a gene: 7. PCR was performed using 60 Vbeta and 13 Jbeta primers. Profiling relied on immunoSEQ multiplex PCR, and the TCRdb table lists in-frame clones only, not all of them. The table lists 150,000 to 200,000 clones, about four fifths of them singletons. Broader study findings: A few V segments could not be told apart, such as TRBV6-2 and TRBV6-3, and were left out.

The clonotype comes from a woman aged 18-35 years in good health and CMV-seropositive. The sequenced material came from PBMCs. This chain uses TRBV7-2 with TRBJ2-7, with 9 bases aligning to TRBD2. The CDR3, as DNA: TGTGCCAGCAGCACTGGGACTAGCAGGGCCTACGAGCAGTACTTC. This sequence encodes CASSTGTSRAYEQYF.